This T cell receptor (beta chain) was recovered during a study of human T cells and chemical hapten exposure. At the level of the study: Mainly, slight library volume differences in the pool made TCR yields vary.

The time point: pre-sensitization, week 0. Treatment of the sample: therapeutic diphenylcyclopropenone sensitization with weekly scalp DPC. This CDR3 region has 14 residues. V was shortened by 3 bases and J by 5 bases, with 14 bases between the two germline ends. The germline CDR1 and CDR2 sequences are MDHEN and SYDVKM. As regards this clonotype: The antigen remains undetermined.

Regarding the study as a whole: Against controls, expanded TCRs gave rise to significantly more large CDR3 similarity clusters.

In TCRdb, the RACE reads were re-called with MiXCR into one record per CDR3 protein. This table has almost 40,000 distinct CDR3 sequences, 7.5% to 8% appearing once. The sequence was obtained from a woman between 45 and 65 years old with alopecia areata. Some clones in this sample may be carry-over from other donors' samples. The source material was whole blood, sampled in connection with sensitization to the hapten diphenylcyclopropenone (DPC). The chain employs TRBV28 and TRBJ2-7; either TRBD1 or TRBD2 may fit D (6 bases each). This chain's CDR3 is CASSLSQGRHEQYF. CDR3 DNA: TGTGCCAGCAGTTTGAGCCAGGGGAGGCACGAGCAGTACTTC.